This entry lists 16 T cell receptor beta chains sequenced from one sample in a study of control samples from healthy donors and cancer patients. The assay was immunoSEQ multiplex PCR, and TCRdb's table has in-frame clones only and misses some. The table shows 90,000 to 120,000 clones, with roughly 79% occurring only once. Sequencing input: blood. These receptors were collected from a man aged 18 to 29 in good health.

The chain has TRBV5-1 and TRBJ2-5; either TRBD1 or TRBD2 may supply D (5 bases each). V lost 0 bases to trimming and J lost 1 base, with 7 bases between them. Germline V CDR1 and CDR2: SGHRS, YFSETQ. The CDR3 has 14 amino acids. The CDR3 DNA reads TGCGCCAGCAGCTTGGCGGGACGCCAAGAGACCCAGTACTTC. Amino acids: CASSLAGRQETQYF.

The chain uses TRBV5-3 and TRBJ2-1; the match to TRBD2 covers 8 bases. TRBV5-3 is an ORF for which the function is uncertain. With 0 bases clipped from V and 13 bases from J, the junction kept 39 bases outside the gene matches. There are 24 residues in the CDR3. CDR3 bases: TGTGCCAGAAGCTTGGTCATTGAGGGCCGTCGGCTAGCGGGTAACCCATCGCGTTTTCTTTGTCAGTTCTTC. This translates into CARSLVIEGRRLAGNPSRFLCQFF.

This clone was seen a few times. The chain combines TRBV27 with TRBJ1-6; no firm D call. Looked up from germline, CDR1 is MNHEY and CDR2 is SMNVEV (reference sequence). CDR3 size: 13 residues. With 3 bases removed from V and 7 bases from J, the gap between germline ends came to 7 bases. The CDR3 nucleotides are TGTGCCAGCAGTTTCCGTAACAATTCACCCCTCCACTTT. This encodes CASSFRNNSPLHF.

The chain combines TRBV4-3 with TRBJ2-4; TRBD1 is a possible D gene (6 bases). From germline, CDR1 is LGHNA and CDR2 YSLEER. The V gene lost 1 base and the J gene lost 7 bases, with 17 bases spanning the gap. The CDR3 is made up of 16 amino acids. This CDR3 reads CASSQGSVTGRNIQYF. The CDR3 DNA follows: TGCGCCAGCAGCCAAGGGTCGGTAACAGGGCGGAACATTCAGTACTTC.

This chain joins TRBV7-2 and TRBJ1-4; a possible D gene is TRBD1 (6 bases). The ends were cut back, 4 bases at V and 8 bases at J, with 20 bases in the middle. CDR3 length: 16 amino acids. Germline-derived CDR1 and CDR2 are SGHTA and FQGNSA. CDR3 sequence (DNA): TGTGCCAGCAGCTCATCCGGACAGATTATAGGAGAAAAACTGTTTTTT. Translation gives CASSSSGQIIGEKLFF.

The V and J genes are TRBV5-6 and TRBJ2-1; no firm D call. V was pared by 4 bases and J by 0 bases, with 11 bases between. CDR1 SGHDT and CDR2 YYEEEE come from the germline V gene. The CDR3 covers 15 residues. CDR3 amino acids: CASSPQISSYNEQFF. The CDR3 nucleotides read TGTGCCAGCAGCCCACAGATCAGCTCCTACAATGAGCAGTTCTTC.

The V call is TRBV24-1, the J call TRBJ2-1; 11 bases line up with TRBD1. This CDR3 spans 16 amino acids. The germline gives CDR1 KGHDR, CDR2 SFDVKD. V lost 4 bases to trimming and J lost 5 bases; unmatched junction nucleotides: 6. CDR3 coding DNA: TGTGCCACCAGTGACCTTGGGACAGGGGGAAACAATGAGCAGTTCTTC. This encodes CATSDLGTGGNNEQFF.

CDR3 sequence reads: CATSRDNNYGYTF. The CDR3 region has the DNA TGTGCCACCAGTAGAGACAATAACTATGGCTACACCTTC. The rearrangement links TRBV24-1 to TRBJ1-2; D is uncertain. Germline CDR1 and CDR2: KGHDR and SFDVKD. The CDR3 spans 13 residues. V lost 6 bases to trimming and J lost 1 base, with 8 bases between them.

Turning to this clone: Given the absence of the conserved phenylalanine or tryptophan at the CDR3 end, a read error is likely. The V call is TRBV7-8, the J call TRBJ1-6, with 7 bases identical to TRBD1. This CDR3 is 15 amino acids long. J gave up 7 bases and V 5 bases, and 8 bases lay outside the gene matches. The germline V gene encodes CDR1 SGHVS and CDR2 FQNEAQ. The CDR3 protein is CASSANIRGNSPLHL. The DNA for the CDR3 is TGTGCCAGCAGCGCCAACATCAGGGGGAATTCACCCCTCCACCTT.

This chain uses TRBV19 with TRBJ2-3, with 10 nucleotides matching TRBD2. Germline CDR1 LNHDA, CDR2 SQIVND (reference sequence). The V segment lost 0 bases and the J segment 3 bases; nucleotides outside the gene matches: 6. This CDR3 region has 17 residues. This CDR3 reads CASSIDLSGGETDTQYF. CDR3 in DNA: TGTGCCAGTAGTATAGATCTGAGCGGGGGGGAGACAGATACGCAGTATTTT.

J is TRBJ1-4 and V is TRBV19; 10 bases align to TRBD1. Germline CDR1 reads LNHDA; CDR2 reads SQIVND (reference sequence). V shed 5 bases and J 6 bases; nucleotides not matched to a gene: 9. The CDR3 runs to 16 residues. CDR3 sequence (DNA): TGTGCCAGTAGTCCTTTATTCGGGACAGGGGATGAAAAACTGTTTTTT. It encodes CASSPLFGTGDEKLFF.

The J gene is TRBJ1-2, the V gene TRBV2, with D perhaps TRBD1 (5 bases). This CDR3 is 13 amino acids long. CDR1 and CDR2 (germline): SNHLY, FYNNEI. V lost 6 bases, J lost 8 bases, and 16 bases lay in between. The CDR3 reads CASRMEWGSGYTF. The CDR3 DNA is TGTGCCAGCAGAATGGAATGGGGCTCGGGCTACACCTTC.

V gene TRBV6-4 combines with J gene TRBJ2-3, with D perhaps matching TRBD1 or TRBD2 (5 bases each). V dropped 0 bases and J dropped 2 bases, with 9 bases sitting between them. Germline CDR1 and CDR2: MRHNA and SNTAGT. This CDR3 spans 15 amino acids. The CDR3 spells CASSDSRGHTDTQYF. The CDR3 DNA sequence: TGTGCCAGCAGTGACTCGAGGGGTCACACAGATACGCAGTATTTT.

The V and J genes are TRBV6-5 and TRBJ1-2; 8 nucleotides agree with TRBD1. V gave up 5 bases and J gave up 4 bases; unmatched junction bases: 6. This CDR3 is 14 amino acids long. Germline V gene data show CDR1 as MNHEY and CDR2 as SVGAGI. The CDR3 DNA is TGTGCCAGCAGTCAGCTCACAGGGGGCTATGGCTACACCTTC. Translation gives CASSQLTGGYGYTF.

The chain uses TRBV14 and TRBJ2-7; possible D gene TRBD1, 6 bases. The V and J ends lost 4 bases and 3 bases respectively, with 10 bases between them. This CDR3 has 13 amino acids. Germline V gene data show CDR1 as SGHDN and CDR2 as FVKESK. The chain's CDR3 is CASSPQGLYEQYV. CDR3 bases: TGTGCCAGCAGCCCGCAGGGGCTCTACGAGCAGTACGTC.

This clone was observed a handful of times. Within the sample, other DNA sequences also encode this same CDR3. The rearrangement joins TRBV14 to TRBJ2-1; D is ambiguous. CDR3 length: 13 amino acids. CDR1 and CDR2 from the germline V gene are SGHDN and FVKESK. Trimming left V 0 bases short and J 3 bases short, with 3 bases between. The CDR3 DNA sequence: TGTGCCAGCAGCCAAGATGTCTACAATGAGCAGTTCTTC. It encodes CASSQDVYNEQFF.